These T cell receptor beta chains were read from a single sample in a study of blood T cell repertoires in COVID-19. Clones were read by immunoSEQ multiplex PCR, and TCRdb kept only the in-frame ones, dropping some. The data hold 90,000 to 120,000 clones, with 88% observed a single time. Source material: peripheral blood. Every receptor here comes from a woman aged 55-70 years with acute or convalescent COVID-19. CDR3s include the opening cysteine and the closing phenylalanine or tryptophan.

TRBV11-3	TRBJ2-1	CASSLAPLNEQFF
TRBV29-1	TRBJ2-1	CSVRGGYNEQFF
TRBV2	TRBJ2-1	CASSEWGAGGGNEQFF
TRBV11-2	TRBJ1-6	CASSLEGRVGGSPLHF
TRBV6-5	TRBJ1-4	CASSHATNEKLFF
TRBV6-5	TRBJ1-1	CASSYLRENTEAFF
TRBV5-5	TRBJ1-2	CASSFEGAANYGYTF
TRBV3-1/TRBV3-2	TRBJ1-4	CASSLRTNEKLFF
TRBV19	TRBJ2-5	CASSAWTSGDQETQYF
TRBV20-1	TRBJ2-1	CSASTTGTSGSDNEQFF
TRBV19	TRBJ2-5	CASSVAGDRKTQYF
TRBV24-1	TRBJ2-1	CATSDQGKTSGEQFF
TRBV7-3	TRBJ2-1	CASSSLAGTAYNEQFF
TRBV5-1	TRBJ1-2	CASSLGPRGTNYGYTF
TRBV6-5	TRBJ2-1	CASRSGSSYNEQFF
TRBV9	TRBJ2-2	CASSVSAGNTGELFF
TRBV28	TRBJ1-1	CASRTGGAGEAFF
TRBV19	TRBJ2-2	CASGTSGSGVTGELFF
TRBV6-5	TRBJ1-4	CASSRGIGEKLFF
TRBV5-1	TRBJ2-1	CASSIPQGDRGEQFF
TRBV7-8	TRBJ2-1	CASSSKRGSYNEQFF
TRBV2	TRBJ2-1	CASSEDTGGYNEQFF